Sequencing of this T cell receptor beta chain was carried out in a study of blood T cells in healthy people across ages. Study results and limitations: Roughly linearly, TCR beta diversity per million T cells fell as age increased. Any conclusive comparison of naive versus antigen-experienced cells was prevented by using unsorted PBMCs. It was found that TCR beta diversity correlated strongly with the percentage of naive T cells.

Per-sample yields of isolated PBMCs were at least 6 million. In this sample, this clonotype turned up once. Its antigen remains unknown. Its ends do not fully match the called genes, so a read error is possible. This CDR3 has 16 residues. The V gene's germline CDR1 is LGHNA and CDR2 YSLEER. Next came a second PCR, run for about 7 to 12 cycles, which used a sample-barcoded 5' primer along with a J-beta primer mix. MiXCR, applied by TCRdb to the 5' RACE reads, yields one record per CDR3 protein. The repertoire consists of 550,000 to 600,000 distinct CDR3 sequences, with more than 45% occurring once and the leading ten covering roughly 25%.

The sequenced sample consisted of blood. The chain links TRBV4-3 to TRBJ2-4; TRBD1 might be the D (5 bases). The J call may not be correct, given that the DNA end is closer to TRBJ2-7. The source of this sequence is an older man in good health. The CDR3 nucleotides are TGCACCAGCAGCCAAGATAGGTCAGGGTCTGTCGACGAGCAGTACTTC. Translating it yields CTSSQDRSGSVDEQYF.